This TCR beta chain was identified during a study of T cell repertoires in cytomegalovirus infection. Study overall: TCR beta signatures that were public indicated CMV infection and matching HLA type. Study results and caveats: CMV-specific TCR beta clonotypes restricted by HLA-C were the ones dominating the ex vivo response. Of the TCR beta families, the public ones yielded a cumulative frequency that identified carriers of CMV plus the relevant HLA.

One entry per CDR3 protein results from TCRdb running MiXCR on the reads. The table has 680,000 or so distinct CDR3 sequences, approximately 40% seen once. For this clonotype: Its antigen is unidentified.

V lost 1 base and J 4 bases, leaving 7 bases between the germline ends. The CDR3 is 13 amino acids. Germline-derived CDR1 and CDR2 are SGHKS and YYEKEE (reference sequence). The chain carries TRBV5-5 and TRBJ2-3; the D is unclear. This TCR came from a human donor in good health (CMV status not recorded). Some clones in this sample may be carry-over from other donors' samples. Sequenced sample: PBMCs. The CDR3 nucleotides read TGTGCCAGCAGCTTGACCCTAGCAGATACGCAGTATTTT. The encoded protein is CASSLTLADTQYF.